The 32 T cell receptor beta chains reported below all come from one sample, sequenced in a study of lymphopenia after photon versus proton radiotherapy (dated 2019 in TCRdb). To prepare the library, the immunoSEQ multiplex PCR assay was applied. Here the immuneACCESS table is served through TCRdb, limited to in-frame sequences with V and J called. Missing clones are a known gap in these copies; in checked studies unresolved V genes cover under half, and the rest lacks a known reason. Here the sample has under 65,000 clones; 84% occur a single time. The ten most abundant clones make up around 2% of the sample. Source: peripheral blood, taken from a patient treated with proton-based radiotherapy. All receptors come from a man aged 55 to 69 with pancreatic cancer.

This rearrangement joins TRBV11-2 to TRBJ2-3, with a possible D match to TRBD1 (7 bases). CDR3 length: 15 amino acids. Per germline, CDR1 SGHAT and CDR2 FQNNGV. Deletions cut 4 bases from V and 2 bases from J, with 13 bases between. CDR3 sequence reads: CASSSSGGFTDTQYF. CDR3 sequence (DNA): TGTGCCAGCAGCTCTTCAGGGGGGTTCACAGATACGCAGTATTTT. Complete variable domain (other parts from reference TRBV11-2 and TRBJ2-3): EAGVAQSPRYKIIEKRQSVAFWCNPISGHATLYWYQQILGQGPKLLIQFQNNGVVDDSQLPKDRFSAERLKGVDSTLKIQPAKLEDSAVYLCASSSSGGFTDTQYFGPGTRLTVL.

The CDR3 DNA reads as TGCGCCAGCAGCCAAGCAGGGGGGAGGACTGAAGCTTTCTTT. It is translated as CASSQAGGRTEAFF. The chain links TRBV5-1 to TRBJ1-1; 7 nucleotides line up with TRBD1. The V and J ends lost 4 bases and 5 bases, in that order; junction bases with no gene match: 8. From germline, CDR1 is SGHRS and CDR2 YFSETQ. The CDR3 is made up of 14 amino acids.

This chain links TRBV5-1 with TRBJ1-3, with D uncertain. Between the trimmed V and J ends, which lost 5 bases and 0 bases, there was a span of 9 bases. The CDR3 has 14 residues. CDR1 is SGHRS, CDR2 YFSETQ, per germline. CDR3 region: CASSPGDSGNTIYF. CDR3 DNA: TGCGCCAGCAGTCCAGGCGACTCTGGAAACACCATATATTTT.

The V and J genes are TRBV9 and TRBJ1-1, with D unresolved. CDR3 length: 16 residues. The germline CDR1 and CDR2 sequences are SGDLS and YYNGEE. V was trimmed by 2 bases and J by 0 bases, leaving 14 bases between them. The CDR3: CASSVEGHTMNTEAFF. CDR3 nucleotide sequence: TGTGCCAGCAGCGTCGAGGGCCATACTATGAACACTGAAGCTTTCTTT. The complete variable domain, with remaining parts taken from reference TRBV9 and TRBJ1-1, reads DSGVTQTPKHLITATGQRVTLRCSPRSGDLSVYWYQQSLDQGLQFLIQYYNGEERAKGNILERFSAQQFPDLHSELNLSSLELGDSALYFCASSVEGHTMNTEAFFGQGTRLTVV.

V is TRBV10-3 and J is TRBJ2-3; a possible D gene is TRBD1 (6 bases). The CDR3 is made up of 16 amino acids. Germline CDR1 ENHRY, CDR2 SYGVKD. With 2 bases removed from V and 0 bases from J, the gap between germline ends came to 12 bases. The CDR3 DNA is TGTGCCATCAGTGAGGTCCGGGGACAAAGCACAGATACGCAGTATTTT. This encodes CAISEVRGQSTDTQYF.

This sequence joins TRBV7-6 and TRBJ2-5, with D perhaps matching TRBD2 (6 bases). CDR1 and CDR2 (germline): SGHVS, FNYEAQ. The CDR3 spans 15 residues. With 5 bases removed from V and 2 bases from J, the gap between germline ends came to 15 bases. This CDR3 reads CASSRLGPVQETQYF. The DNA for the CDR3 is TGTGCCAGCAGCCGACTAGGACCTGTACAAGAGACCCAGTACTTC. Full variable domain (remainder filled in from reference TRBV7-6 and TRBJ2-5): GAGVSQSPRYKVTKRGQDVALRCDPISGHVSLYWYRQALGQGPEFLTYFNYEAQQDKSGLPNDRFSAERPEGSISTLTIQRTEQRDSAMYRCASSRLGPVQETQYFGPGTRLLVL.

The chain employs TRBV7-9 and TRBJ2-1; D might be TRBD2 (6 bases). The CDR3 contains 16 residues. In germline, CDR1 is SEHNR, CDR2 FQNEAQ (reference sequence). V lost 5 bases, J lost 10 bases, and 24 bases lay in between. The CDR3 here is CASSDQTSLSLDEQFF. CDR3 nucleotides: TGTGCCAGCAGCGACCAGACTAGTCTTTCACTCGACGAGCAGTTCTTC. The full variable domain, in which reference TRBV7-9 and TRBJ2-1 provide the parts outside the CDR3, is DTGVSQNPRHKITKRGQNVTFRCDPISEHNRLYWYRQTLGQGPEFLTYFQNEAQLEKSRLLSDRFSAERPKGSFSTLEIQRTEQGDSAMYLCASSDQTSLSLDEQFFGPGTRLTVL.

The V and J genes are TRBV27 and TRBJ2-7; D is ambiguous. The germline V gene encodes CDR1 MNHEY and CDR2 SMNVEV (reference sequence). The CDR3 sequence is 14 residues long. The germline V and J ends were trimmed by 2 bases and 3 bases, with 11 bases remaining between them. The CDR3 protein is CASSLRGHDYEQYF. CDR3 DNA: TGTGCCAGCAGTTTACGAGGCCATGACTACGAGCAGTACTTC.

CDR3 residues: CASSESLGTYGYTF. The CDR3 coding sequence is TGCGCCAGCAGTGAGTCGTTGGGGACCTATGGCTACACCTTC. The chain uses TRBV10-2 and TRBJ1-2, with D possibly TRBD1 on 5 matching bases. Germline V gene sequence: CDR1 WSHSY, CDR2 SAAADI. The V and J ends lost 0 bases and 4 bases respectively, with 9 bases between them. This CDR3 contains 14 residues.

This clone was detected once. The CDR3 bases are TGTGCCAGCAGCTTTACTAGCGGGAGGGCCGCTGAGCAGTTCTTC. This gives the protein CASSFTSGRAAEQFF. V usage is TRBV7-8 and J usage is TRBJ2-1; 13 bases are a match to TRBD2. Germline values: CDR1 SGHVS, CDR2 FQNEAQ. This CDR3 region has 15 residues. Trimming took 3 bases from V and 9 from J; bases not matched to a gene: 5.

The CDR3 coding sequence is TGTGCCAGCAGTTTTACGGTAAATGAGCAGTTCTTC. Residues: CASSFTVNEQFF. This sequence joins TRBV28 and TRBJ2-1; no firm D call. Trimming removed 3 bases from V and 7 bases from J, with 7 bases in between. Germline lookup yields CDR1 MDHEN and CDR2 SYDVKM. CDR3 length equals 12 residues.

The gene calls are TRBV7-8 and TRBJ2-7, with D perhaps matching TRBD1 or TRBD2 (5 bases each). The CDR3 runs 19 residues. The V and J ends lost 1 base and 3 bases respectively, with 25 bases between them. CDR1 and CDR2 from the germline V gene are SGHVS and FQNEAQ. Here the CDR3 reads CASSLDGQGVATLNYEQYF. The CDR3 bases are TGTGCCAGCAGCTTAGATGGCCAGGGAGTCGCCACCCTTAACTACGAGCAGTACTTC.

The rearrangement links TRBV6-1 to TRBJ2-1, with D unresolved. V lost 5 bases to trimming and J lost 10 bases, with 18 bases between them. The germline gives CDR1 MNHNS, CDR2 SASEGT. The CDR3 has 14 amino acids. The CDR3 protein is CASSLAEPPWEQFF. CDR3 coding DNA: TGTGCCAGCAGTCTGGCGGAACCTCCATGGGAGCAGTTCTTC.

The chain links TRBV6-5 to TRBJ2-5; a possible D gene is TRBD2 (6 bases). V shed 6 bases and J shed 4 bases, with 15 bases lying between them. The CDR3 covers 14 residues. Germline V gives CDR1 MNHEY, CDR2 SVGAGI. The CDR3 nucleotides are TGTGCCAGCAGCCCCACTAGCATTGGAGAGACCCAGTACTTC. Protein product: CASSPTSIGETQYF.

The V and J genes are TRBV6-6 and TRBJ2-3, with D possibly being TRBD1 or TRBD2 (5 bases each). Per the germline V gene, CDR1 is MNHNY and CDR2 is SVGAGI (reference sequence). Deletions cut 8 bases from V and 3 bases from J, with 18 bases between. This CDR3 has 15 residues. The CDR3 spells CASSTGQNPTDTQYF. In DNA form, the CDR3 reads TGTGCCAGCTCAACGGGGCAGAATCCGACAGATACGCAGTATTTT.

The rearrangement links TRBV28 to TRBJ1-5; 7 nucleotides align to TRBD1. CDR1 MDHEN and CDR2 SYDVKM come from the germline V gene. The CDR3 has 16 amino acids. The J segment lost 0 bases and the V segment lost 5 bases, leaving 7 bases of the junction unmatched. CDR3 protein: CASSLMGTVSNQPQHF. CDR3 DNA sequence: TGTGCCAGCAGTCTTATGGGGACAGTTAGCAATCAGCCCCAGCATTTT.

This sequence joins TRBV4-2 and TRBJ2-2; D not certain. V dropped 1 base and J dropped 3 bases, with 12 bases sitting between them. The CDR3 is 16 residues long. Per germline, CDR1 LGHNA and CDR2 YNFKEQ. CDR3 nucleotides: TGTGCCAGCAGCCAAGCTAGGGTTAGGGACACCGGGGAGCTGTTTTTT. Its protein product is CASSQARVRDTGELFF.

CDR3 sequence: CASRRQDTGELFF. In DNA, the CDR3 is TGTGCCAGCAGACGACAAGACACCGGGGAGCTGTTTTTT. The rearrangement links TRBV6-5 to TRBJ2-2; D uncertain. CDR1 is MNHEY and CDR2 is SVGAGI in the germline V gene. Trimming left V 6 bases short and J 3 bases short, with 8 bases between. This CDR3 has 13 amino acids.

The gene calls are TRBV29-1 and TRBJ2-5; D is undetermined. The CDR3 spans 14 residues. Germline CDR1 and CDR2: SQVTM and ANQGSEA. V was shortened by 2 bases and J by 2 bases, with 12 bases between the two germline ends. The chain's CDR3 is CSVERSGGQETQYF. The CDR3 DNA reads TGCAGCGTTGAACGGTCGGGCGGTCAAGAGACCCAGTACTTC.

In this sample, this clone turned up once. This chain joins TRBV27 and TRBJ1-5, with 9 nucleotides matching TRBD1. V shed 4 bases, J shed 6 bases, and the junction held 7 bases outside the gene matches. CDR3 length equals 15 residues. Germline CDR1 and CDR2: MNHEY and SMNVEV (reference sequence). The CDR3 is CASSSGDRAAQPQHF. DNA of the CDR3: TGTGCCAGCAGTTCCGGGGACAGGGCGGCTCAGCCCCAGCATTTT.

This chain connects TRBV18 to TRBJ1-2; no reliable D call. Per germline, CDR1 KGHSH and CDR2 LQKENI. This CDR3 is 14 amino acids long. The V gene lost 3 bases and the J gene lost 4 bases, with 12 bases spanning the gap. CDR3 amino acids: CASSPQTGSYGYTF. CDR3 DNA: TGTGCCAGCTCACCTCAGACGGGGAGCTATGGCTACACCTTC.

The chain couples TRBV19 to TRBJ2-3; D uncertain. With 1 base removed from V and 4 bases from J, the gap between germline ends came to 3 bases. The CDR3 sequence is 12 residues long. From germline, CDR1 is LNHDA and CDR2 SQIVND (reference sequence). The CDR3 nucleotides read TGTGCCAGTAGTATAGGCCCAGATACGCAGTATTTT. Translating it yields CASSIGPDTQYF.

In its sample, this clone was seen once. This chain uses TRBV19 with TRBJ1-1; D not certain. Trimming cost V 9 bases and J 3 bases, with 20 bases left between them. CDR1 and CDR2 from the germline V gene are LNHDA and SQIVND (reference sequence). CDR3 length equals 15 residues. The CDR3 sequence: CASQMIDNSHTEAFF. The CDR3 DNA reads TGTGCCAGCCAAATGATTGACAATTCACACACTGAAGCTTTCTTT.

The chain joins TRBV9 to TRBJ2-7, with 8 bases matching TRBD2. CDR3 length: 16 residues. Germline values: CDR1 SGDLS, CDR2 YYNGEE. Trimming took 3 bases from V and 3 from J; bases not matched to a gene: 11. CDR3 sequence reads: CASSAFQLADLYEQYF. The CDR3 DNA reads TGTGCCAGCAGCGCGTTTCAACTAGCGGACCTCTACGAGCAGTACTTC.

The chain carries TRBV2 and TRBJ2-3; D is ambiguous. From germline, CDR1 is SNHLY and CDR2 FYNNEI. V gave up 6 bases and J gave up 0 bases, with 13 bases separating them. The CDR3 has 15 residues. The CDR3, as DNA: TGTGCCAGCAGCGCGGTGGGGTTGAGCACAGATACGCAGTATTTT. Its translation is CASSAVGLSTDTQYF.

This clone was observed once. Germline is not matched at one junction end, which may reflect a read error. The chain employs TRBV10-3 and TRBJ1-2; D possibly corresponds to TRBD1 (5 bases). The CDR3 consists of 14 residues. CDR1 is ENHRY and CDR2 is SYGVKD in the germline V gene. CDR3 DNA: TGTGCCATCACTGAGGGGATAGCTAACTATGGCTACACCTTC. This gives the protein CAITEGIANYGYTF.

The rearrangement uses TRBV11-3 and TRBJ2-1; no firm D call. The CDR3 covers 12 residues. From germline, CDR1 is SGHNT and CDR2 YENEEA. The ends were cut back, 1 base at V and 8 bases at J, with 6 bases in the middle. The CDR3 protein is CASSLAEDEQFF. The CDR3 DNA reads TGTGCCAGCAGCTTAGCCGAAGATGAGCAGTTCTTC. Complete variable domain (other parts from reference TRBV11-3 and TRBJ2-1): EAGVVQSPRYKIIEKKQPVAFWCNPISGHNTLYWYLQNLGQGPELLIRYENEEAVDDSQLPKDRFSAERLKGVDSTLKIQPAELGDSAVYLCASSLAEDEQFFGPGTRLTVL.

The chain carries TRBV5-1 and TRBJ2-7; D might be TRBD2 (6 bases). Trimming stripped 0 bases from V and 2 bases from J, with 9 bases between. The CDR3 is 14 residues long. Germline V lookup: CDR1 SGHRS, CDR2 YFSETQ. CDR3 residues: CASSLDPSAYEQYF. CDR3 nucleotides: TGCGCCAGCAGCTTGGATCCTAGCGCCTACGAGCAGTACTTC.

Regarding this clone: Other DNA sequences from this sample encode an identical CDR3 as well. This chain links TRBV14 with TRBJ1-2; D is uncertain. V lost 0 bases and J 4 bases, leaving 6 bases between the germline ends. CDR3 length: 13 residues. Germline loops: CDR1 SGHDN, CDR2 FVKESK. The CDR3 region is CASSQDYSYGYTF. In nucleotides, the CDR3 is TGTGCCAGCAGCCAAGATTACAGCTATGGCTACACCTTC. Complete variable domain (other parts from reference TRBV14 and TRBJ1-2): EAGVTQFPSHSVIEKGQTVTLRCDPISGHDNLYWYRRVMGKEIKFLLHFVKESKQDESGMPNNRFLAERTGGTYSTLKVQPAELEDSGVYFCASSQDYSYGYTFGSGTRLTVV.

The chain joins TRBV6-1 to TRBJ2-7; weak D call: TRBD2 (6 bases). The V gene's germline CDR1 is MNHNS and CDR2 SASEGT. V was pared by 3 bases and J by 6 bases, with 15 bases between. The CDR3 covers 14 residues. The CDR3 sequence is CASSEWGKRVEQYF. CDR3 DNA sequence: TGTGCCAGCAGTGAGTGGGGCAAGCGGGTCGAGCAGTACTTC.

V gene TRBV6-1 combines with J gene TRBJ2-3, with D hard to call. Germline-derived CDR1 and CDR2 are MNHNS and SASEGT. Trimming left V 8 bases short and J 1 base short, with 4 bases between. CDR3 length equals 11 residues. The CDR3 nucleotides read TGTGCCAGCGAGCGCACAGATACGCAGTATTTT. Translated, it gives CASERTDTQYF.

The chain links TRBV30 to TRBJ1-4; 7 bases are shared with TRBD1. This CDR3 is built from 14 residues. Germline V gives CDR1 GTSNPN, CDR2 SVGIG (reference sequence). V gave up 3 bases and J gave up 7 bases; unmatched junction bases: 8. The CDR3 loop reads CAWRKRGPSEKLFF. The CDR3 DNA follows: TGTGCCTGGAGAAAAAGGGGGCCGAGTGAAAAACTGTTTTTT.